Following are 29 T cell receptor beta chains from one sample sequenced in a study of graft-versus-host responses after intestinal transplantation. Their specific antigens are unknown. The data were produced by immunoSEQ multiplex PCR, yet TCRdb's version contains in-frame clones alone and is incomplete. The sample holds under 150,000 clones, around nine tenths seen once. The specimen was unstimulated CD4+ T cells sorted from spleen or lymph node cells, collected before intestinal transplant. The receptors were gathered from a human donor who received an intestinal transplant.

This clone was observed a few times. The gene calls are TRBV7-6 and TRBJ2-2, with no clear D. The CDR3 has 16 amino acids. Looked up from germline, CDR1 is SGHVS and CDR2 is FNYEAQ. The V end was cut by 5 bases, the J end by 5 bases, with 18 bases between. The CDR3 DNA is TGTGCCAGCAGCCCCCGCTCTACCTGGCAAACCGGGGAGCTGTTTTTT. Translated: CASSPRSTWQTGELFF.

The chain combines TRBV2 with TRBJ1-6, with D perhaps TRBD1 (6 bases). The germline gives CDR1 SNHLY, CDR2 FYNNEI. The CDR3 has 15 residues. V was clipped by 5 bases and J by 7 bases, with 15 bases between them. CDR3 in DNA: TGTGCCAGCAGTTTGGAGGGTAGGGGGAATTCACCCCTCCACTTT. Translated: CASSLEGRGNSPLHF. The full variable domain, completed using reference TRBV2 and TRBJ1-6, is EPEVTQTPSHQVTQMGQEVILRCVPISNHLYFYWYRQILGQKVEFLVSFYNNEISEKSEIFDDQFSVERPDGSNFTLKIRSTKLEDSAMYFCASSLEGRGNSPLHFGNGTRLTVT.

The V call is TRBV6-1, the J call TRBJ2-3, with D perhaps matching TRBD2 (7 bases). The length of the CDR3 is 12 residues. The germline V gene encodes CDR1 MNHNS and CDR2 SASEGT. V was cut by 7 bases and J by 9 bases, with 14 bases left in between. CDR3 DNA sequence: TGTGCCAGCACTTCGGGGGGCTGGACGCAGTATTTT. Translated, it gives CASTSGGWTQYF.

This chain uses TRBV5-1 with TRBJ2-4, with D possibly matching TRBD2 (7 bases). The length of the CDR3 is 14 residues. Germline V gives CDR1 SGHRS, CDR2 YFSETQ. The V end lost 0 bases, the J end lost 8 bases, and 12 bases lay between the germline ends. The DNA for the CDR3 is TGCGCCAGCAGCTTGGGGGCGGGGGCCGACATTCAGTACTTC. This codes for CASSLGAGADIQYF. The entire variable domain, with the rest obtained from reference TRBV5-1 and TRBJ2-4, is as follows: KAGVTQTPRYLIKTRGQQVTLSCSPISGHRSVSWYQQTPGQGLQFLFEYFSETQRNKGNFPGRFSGRQFSNSRSEMNVSTLELGDSALYLCASSLGAGADIQYFGAGTRLSVL.

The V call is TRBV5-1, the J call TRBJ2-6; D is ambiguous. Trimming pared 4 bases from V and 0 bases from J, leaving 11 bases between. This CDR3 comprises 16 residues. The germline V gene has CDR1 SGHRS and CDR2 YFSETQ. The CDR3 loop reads CASSLLPRSGANVLTF. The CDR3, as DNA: TGCGCCAGCAGCCTGCTACCCCGCTCTGGGGCCAACGTCCTGACTTTC.

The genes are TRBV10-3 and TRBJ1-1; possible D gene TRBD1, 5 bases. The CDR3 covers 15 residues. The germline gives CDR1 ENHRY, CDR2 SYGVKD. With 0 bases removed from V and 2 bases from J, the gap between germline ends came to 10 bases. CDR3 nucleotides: TGTGCCATCAGTGAGTCCAGGGATTCTAACACTGAAGCTTTCTTT. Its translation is CAISESRDSNTEAFF.

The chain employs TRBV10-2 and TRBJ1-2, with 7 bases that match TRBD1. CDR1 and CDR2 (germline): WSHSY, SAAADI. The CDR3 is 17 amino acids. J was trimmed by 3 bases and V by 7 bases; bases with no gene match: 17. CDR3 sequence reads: CASTTLKPGTAYYGYTF. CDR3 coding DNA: TGCGCCAGCACCACACTCAAACCCGGGACAGCTTACTATGGCTACACCTTC.

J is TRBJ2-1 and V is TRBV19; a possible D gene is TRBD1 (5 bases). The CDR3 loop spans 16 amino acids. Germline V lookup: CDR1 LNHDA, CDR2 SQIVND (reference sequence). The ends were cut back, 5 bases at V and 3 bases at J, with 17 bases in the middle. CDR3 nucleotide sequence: TGTGCCAGTAGTGTAAGGGGCAAGATGGTCTACAATGAGCAGTTCTTC. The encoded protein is CASSVRGKMVYNEQFF.

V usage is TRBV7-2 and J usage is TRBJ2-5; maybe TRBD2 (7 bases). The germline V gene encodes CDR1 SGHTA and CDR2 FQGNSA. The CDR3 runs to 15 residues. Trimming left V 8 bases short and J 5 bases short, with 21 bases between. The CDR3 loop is CASGGWGGPGETQYF. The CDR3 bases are TGTGCCAGCGGGGGCTGGGGAGGGCCGGGGGAGACCCAGTACTTC. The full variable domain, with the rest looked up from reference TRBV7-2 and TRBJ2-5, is GAGVSQSPSNKVTEKGKDVELRCDPISGHTALYWYRQSLGQGLEFLIYFQGNSAPDKSGLPSDRFSAERTGGSVSTLTIQRTQQEDSAVYLCASGGWGGPGETQYFGPGTRLLVL.

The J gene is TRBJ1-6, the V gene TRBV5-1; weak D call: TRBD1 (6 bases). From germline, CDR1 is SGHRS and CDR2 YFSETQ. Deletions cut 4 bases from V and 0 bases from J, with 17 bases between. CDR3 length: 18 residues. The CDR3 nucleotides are TGCGCCAGCAGCCCCAAGACAGGAACCAGCTCCTATAATTCACCCCTCCACTTT. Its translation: CASSPKTGTSSYNSPLHF.

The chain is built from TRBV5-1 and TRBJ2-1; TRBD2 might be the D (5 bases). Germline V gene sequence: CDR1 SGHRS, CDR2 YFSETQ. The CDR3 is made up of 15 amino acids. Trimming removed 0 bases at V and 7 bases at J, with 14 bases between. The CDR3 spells CASSLAEGRRNEQFF. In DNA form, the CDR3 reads TGCGCCAGCAGCTTGGCAGAGGGTAGGCGGAATGAGCAGTTCTTC.

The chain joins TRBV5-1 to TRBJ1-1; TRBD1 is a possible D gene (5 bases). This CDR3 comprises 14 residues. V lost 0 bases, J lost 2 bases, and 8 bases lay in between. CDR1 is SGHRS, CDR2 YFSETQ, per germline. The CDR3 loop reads CASSLAGYNTEAFF. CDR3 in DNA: TGCGCCAGCAGCTTGGCAGGGTACAACACTGAAGCTTTCTTT.

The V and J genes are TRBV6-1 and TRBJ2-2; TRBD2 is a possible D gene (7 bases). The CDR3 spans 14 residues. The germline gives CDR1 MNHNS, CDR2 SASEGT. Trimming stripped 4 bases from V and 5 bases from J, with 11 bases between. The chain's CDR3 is CASSVGGETGELFF. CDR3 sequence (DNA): TGTGCCAGCAGTGTAGGGGGGGAGACCGGGGAGCTGTTTTTT.

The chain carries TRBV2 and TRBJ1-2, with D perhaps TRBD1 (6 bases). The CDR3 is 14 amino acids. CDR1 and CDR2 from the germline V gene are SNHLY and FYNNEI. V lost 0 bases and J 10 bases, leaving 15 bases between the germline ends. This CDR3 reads CASSEAQGLSDYTF. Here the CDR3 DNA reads TGTGCCAGCAGTGAAGCACAGGGATTAAGCGACTACACCTTC.

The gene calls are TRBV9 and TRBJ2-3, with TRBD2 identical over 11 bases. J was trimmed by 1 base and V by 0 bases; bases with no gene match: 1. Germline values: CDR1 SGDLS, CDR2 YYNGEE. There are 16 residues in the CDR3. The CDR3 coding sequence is TGTGCCAGCAGCGTAGTGACTAGCGGGGGCACAGATACGCAGTATTTT. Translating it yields CASSVVTSGGTDTQYF.

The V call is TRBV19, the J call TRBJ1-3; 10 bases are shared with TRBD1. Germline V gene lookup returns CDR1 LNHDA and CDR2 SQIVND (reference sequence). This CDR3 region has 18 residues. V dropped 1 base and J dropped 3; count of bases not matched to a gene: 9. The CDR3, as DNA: TGTGCCAGTAGTATAGTCCCGGGACAGGGGAACTTTGGAAACACCATATATTTT. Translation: CASSIVPGQGNFGNTIYF.

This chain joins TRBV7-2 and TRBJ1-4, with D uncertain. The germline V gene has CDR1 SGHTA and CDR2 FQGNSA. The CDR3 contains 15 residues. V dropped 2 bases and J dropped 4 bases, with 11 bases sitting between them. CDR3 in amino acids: CASSLSVGSNEKLFF. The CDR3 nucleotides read TGTGCCAGCAGCTTAAGTGTGGGAAGTAATGAAAAACTGTTTTTT. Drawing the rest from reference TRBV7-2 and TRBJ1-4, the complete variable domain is GAGVSQSPSNKVTEKGKDVELRCDPISGHTALYWYRQSLGQGLEFLIYFQGNSAPDKSGLPSDRFSAERTGGSVSTLTIQRTQQEDSAVYLCASSLSVGSNEKLFFGSGTQLSVL.

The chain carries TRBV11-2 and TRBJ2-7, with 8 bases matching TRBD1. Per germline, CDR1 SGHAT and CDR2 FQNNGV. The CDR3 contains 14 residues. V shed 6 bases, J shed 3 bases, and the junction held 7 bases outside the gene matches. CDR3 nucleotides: TGTGCCAGCAGTTCCCGGGACAGGTTCTACGAGCAGTACTTC. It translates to CASSSRDRFYEQYF.

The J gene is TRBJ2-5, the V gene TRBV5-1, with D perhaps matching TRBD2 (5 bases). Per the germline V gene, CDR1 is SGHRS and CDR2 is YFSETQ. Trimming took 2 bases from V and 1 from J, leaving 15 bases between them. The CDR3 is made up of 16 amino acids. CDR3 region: CASSFSPAVIQETQYF. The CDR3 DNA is TGCGCCAGCAGCTTCTCCCCAGCGGTGATCCAAGAGACCCAGTACTTC.

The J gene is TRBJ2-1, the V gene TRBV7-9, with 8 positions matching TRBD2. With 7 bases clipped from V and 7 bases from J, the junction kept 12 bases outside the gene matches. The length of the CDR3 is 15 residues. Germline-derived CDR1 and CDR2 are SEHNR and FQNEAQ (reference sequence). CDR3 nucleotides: TGTGCCAGCACCAGGTACCGGGGGGGCCAGAATGAGCAGTTCTTC. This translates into CASTRYRGGQNEQFF.

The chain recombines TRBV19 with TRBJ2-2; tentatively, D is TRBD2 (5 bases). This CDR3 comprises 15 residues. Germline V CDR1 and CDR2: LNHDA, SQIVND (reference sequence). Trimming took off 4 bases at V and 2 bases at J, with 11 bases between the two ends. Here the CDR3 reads CASSRSGINTGELFF. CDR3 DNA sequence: TGTGCCAGTAGTAGATCCGGGATCAACACCGGGGAGCTGTTTTTT.

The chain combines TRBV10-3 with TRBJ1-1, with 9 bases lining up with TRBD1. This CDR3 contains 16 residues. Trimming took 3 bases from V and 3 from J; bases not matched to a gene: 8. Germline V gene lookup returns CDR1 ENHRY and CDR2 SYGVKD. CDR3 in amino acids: CAISEPGTGRDTEAFF. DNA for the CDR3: TGTGCCATCAGTGAACCCGGGACAGGGAGGGACACTGAAGCTTTCTTT.

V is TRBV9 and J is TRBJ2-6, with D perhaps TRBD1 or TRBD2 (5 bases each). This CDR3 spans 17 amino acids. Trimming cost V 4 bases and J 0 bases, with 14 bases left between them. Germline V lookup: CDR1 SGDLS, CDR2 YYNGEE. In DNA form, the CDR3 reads TGTGCCAGCAGCCCCAGGGAGAGCCCCTCTGGGGCCAACGTCCTGACTTTC. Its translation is CASSPRESPSGANVLTF.

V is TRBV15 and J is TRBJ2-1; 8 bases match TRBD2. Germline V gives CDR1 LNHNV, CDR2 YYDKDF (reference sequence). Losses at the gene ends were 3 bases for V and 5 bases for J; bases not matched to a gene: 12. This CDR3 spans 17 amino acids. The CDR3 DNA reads TGTGCCACCAGCAGGGATAAAGCGGGGGCCGGAGACAATGAGCAGTTCTTC. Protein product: CATSRDKAGAGDNEQFF.

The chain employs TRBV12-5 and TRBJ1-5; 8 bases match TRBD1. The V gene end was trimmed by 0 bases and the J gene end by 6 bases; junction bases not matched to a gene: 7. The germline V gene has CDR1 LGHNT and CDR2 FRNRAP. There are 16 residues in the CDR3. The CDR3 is CASGLVRDRGGQPQHF. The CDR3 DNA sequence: TGTGCTAGTGGTTTGGTACGTGACAGGGGAGGTCAGCCCCAGCATTTT. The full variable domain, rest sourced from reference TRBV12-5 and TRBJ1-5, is DARVTQTPRHKVTEMGQEVTMRCQPILGHNTVFWYRQTMMQGLELLAYFRNRAPLDDSGMPKDRFSAEMPDATLATLKIQPSEPRDSAVYFCASGLVRDRGGQPQHFGDGTRLSIL.

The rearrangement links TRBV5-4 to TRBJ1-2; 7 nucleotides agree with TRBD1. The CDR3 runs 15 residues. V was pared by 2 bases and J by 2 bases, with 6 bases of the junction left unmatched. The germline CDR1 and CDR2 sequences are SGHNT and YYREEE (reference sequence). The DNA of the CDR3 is TGTGCCAGCAGCTTTGTAGGGGGCGGGAACTATGGCTACACCTTC. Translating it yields CASSFVGGGNYGYTF.

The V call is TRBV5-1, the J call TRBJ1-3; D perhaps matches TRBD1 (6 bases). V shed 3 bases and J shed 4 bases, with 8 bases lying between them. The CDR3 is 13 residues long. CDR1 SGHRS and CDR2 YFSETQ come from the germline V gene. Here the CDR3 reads CASSSTGGNTIYF. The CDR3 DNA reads TGCGCCAGCAGCTCAACAGGGGGAAACACCATATATTTT.

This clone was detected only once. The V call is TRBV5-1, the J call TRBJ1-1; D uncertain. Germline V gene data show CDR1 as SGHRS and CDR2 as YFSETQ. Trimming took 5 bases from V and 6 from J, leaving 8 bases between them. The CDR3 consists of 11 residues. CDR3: CASRVEAEAFF. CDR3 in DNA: TGCGCCAGCAGGGTGGAAGCTGAAGCTTTCTTT. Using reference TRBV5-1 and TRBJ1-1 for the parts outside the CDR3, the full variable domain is KAGVTQTPRYLIKTRGQQVTLSCSPISGHRSVSWYQQTPGQGLQFLFEYFSETQRNKGNFPGRFSGRQFSNSRSEMNVSTLELGDSALYLCASRVEAEAFFGQGTRLTVV.

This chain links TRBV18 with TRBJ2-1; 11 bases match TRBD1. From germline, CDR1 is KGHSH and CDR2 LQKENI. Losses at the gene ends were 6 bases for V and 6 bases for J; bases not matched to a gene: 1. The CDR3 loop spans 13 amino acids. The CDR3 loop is CASSGTGGNEQFF. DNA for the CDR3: TGTGCCAGCTCTGGGACAGGGGGCAATGAGCAGTTCTTC.